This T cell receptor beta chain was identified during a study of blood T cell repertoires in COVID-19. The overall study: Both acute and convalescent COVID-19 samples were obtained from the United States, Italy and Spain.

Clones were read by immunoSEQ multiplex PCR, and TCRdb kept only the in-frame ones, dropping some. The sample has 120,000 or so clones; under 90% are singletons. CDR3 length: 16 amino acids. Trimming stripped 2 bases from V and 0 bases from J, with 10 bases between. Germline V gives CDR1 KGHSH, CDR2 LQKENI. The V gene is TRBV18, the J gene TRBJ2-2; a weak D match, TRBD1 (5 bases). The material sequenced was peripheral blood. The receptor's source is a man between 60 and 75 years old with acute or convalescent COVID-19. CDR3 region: CASSPVGAANTGELFF. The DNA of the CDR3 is TGTGCCAGCTCACCAGTTGGGGCCGCGAACACCGGGGAGCTGTTTTTT. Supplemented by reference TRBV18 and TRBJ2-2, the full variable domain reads NAGVMQNPRHLVRRRGQEARLRCSPMKGHSHVYWYRQLPEEGLKFMVYLQKENIIDESGMPKERFSAEFPKEGPSILRIQQVVRGDSAAYFCASSPVGAANTGELFFGEGSRLTVL.